This T cell receptor beta chain emerged from a study of graft-versus-host responses after intestinal transplantation. Study-wide results and caveats: Recipient marrow held GvH clones, some first seen in ileum or blood.

Sequencing was performed with immunoSEQ multiplex PCR; in TCRdb, only in-frame clones are kept and a portion is missing. The sample lists under 90,000 clones; roughly 89% were seen once. This clone was seen a few times. Antigen unknown. The germline CDR1 and CDR2 sequences are SEHNR and FQNEAQ (reference sequence). The CDR3 runs 15 residues. V was shortened by 4 bases and J by 0 bases, with 12 bases between the two germline ends. The chain carries TRBV7-9 and TRBJ1-1; D remains unclear. The material sequenced was unstimulated CD8+ T cells sorted from spleen or lymph node cells, taken before transplant. This sequence originates from a human donor who was the organ donor for an intestinal transplant. CDR3 DNA: TGTGCCAGCAGCTGGGCATCTGTCATGAACACTGAAGCTTTCTTT. Amino acid sequence: CASSWASVMNTEAFF.